In this sample, the clone carrying this T cell receptor beta chain turned up a few times. Via MiXCR, TCRdb re-called the 5' RACE reads, giving one row per CDR3 protein. Of around 1.7 million distinct CDR3 sequences listed, under 35% are singletons. CDR3 length: 17 residues. These data come from a study of identical twins. This chain connects TRBV21-1 to TRBJ2-7; TRBD1 is the table's D call, not checked against the DNA. TRBV21-1 is a recognized pseudogene. The sequenced sample was cord blood. The sequence came from a newborn girl in good health. The CDR3 bases are TGTGCCAGCAGCAACACCTTGGACAGGGGGAGAATCTACGAGCAGTACTTC. This sequence encodes CASSNTLDRGRIYEQYF.